This section outlines one TCR beta chain sequence together with its context. A read error may produce the germline difference seen at one junction end. The data are from a study of molecular identifiers for immune sequencing clone quantification. TCRdb used MiXCR to reprocess the PCR reads, holding one entry per CDR3 protein. The sample shows over 50,000 distinct CDR3 sequences, just over 35% of them seen only once. CDR3 length: 13 residues. V is TRBV5-3 and J is TRBJ2-7; no reliable D call. TRBV5-3 is marked as an open reading frame, function uncertain. The sample comprised naive CD8+ T cells from blood, with Jurkat cell RNA spiked in. Subset of the sample: FACS-sorted CD8+CD4-CCR7+CD45RA+ naive T cells. The TCR was taken from a human donor in good health. Some libraries in this study had Jurkat cell RNA spiked in. The chain's CDR3 is CASSLIPALEQYF. The CDR3 DNA is TGTGCCAGCAGCTTAATCCCCGCCCTCGAGCAGTACTTC.